This TCR beta chain emerged from a study of human T cells and chemical hapten exposure. Overall study results and limits: Donors in the study had alopecia, meaning their immune response may differ from healthy people's.

The time point is: patch test 1, 2 weeks after DPC sensitization. The treatment denotes: therapeutic diphenylcyclopropenone sensitization with weekly scalp DPC. From germline, CDR1 is SSHAT and CDR2 FNYEAQ (reference sequence). The CDR3 extends over 12 amino acids. TCRdb re-called the RACE reads through MiXCR, storing one row per CDR3 protein. Of roughly 180,000 distinct CDR3 sequences in the sample, approximately 20% are singletons; the top ten hold roughly 6.7%. Worth noting for this clonotype: No antigen is known for it. A junction end diverges from the germline sequence, so it may reflect a read error.

The sequence was collected from a woman aged 45-65 years with alopecia areata. Some clones in this sample may be carry-over from other donors' samples. The V call is TRBV7-7, the J call TRBJ2-1; 8 bases fit TRBD2. Sequenced here: whole blood, sampled in connection with sensitization to the hapten diphenylcyclopropenone (DPC). CDR3 sequence: CASSSTSGYQFF. CDR3 coding DNA: TGTGCTAGCAGCTCCACTAGCGGATATCAGTTCTTC.